This T cell receptor beta chain was recovered during a study of blood T cell repertoires in COVID-19. Study in general: T cells, B-cell-depleted T cells, or PBMCs supplied cDNA or gDNA.

Original handling: Amplified reference gene primers provided the basis for estimating nucleated cell counts. TCRdb's copy holds only in-frame clones and misses some; the assay was immunoSEQ multiplex PCR. V, J and clone size are taken as reported in that table, and D and trimming were inferred from the DNA itself. The data contain some 180,000 clones, around 80% of them singletons. V was clipped by 1 base and J by 2 bases, with 8 bases between them. Looked up from germline, CDR1 is LNHNV and CDR2 is YYDKDF (reference sequence). This CDR3 has 15 amino acids. This chain links TRBV15 with TRBJ2-2; TRBD1 might be the D (6 bases). The sample taken for sequencing was peripheral blood. The sequence was obtained from a woman of 80 years or more with active or convalescent COVID-19. In DNA, the CDR3 is TGTGCCACCAGCAGAGCCAGGGGAAACACCGGGGAGCTGTTTTTT. Protein: CATSRARGNTGELFF.